This entry lists 23 T cell receptor beta chains sequenced from one sample in a study of blood T cell repertoires in COVID-19. Some clones are missing from TCRdb's copy, which holds only in-frame ones; the method was immunoSEQ multiplex PCR. The sample yields around 400,000 clones, 87% seen once. Sequences were obtained from peripheral blood. All receptors derive from a woman aged 55-69 years with COVID-19, enrolled during active disease.

The V gene is TRBV28, the J gene TRBJ1-2; TRBD1 agrees at 8 bases. Germline V CDR1 and CDR2: MDHEN, SYDVKM. The junction had 9 bases not matched to a gene; V was cut back by 5 bases and J by 7 bases. This CDR3 contains 14 residues. CDR3 amino acids: CASSPQGGRFGYTF. Written as DNA, the CDR3 is TGTGCCAGCAGTCCACAGGGGGGTAGGTTTGGCTACACCTTC.

The table lists this clone with a few counts. The gene calls are TRBV18 and TRBJ2-1; 8 bases agree with TRBD2. The germline gives CDR1 KGHSH, CDR2 LQKENI. This CDR3 contains 13 residues. Losses at the gene ends were 1 base for V and 10 bases for J; bases not matched to a gene: 3. Written as DNA, the CDR3 is TGTGCCAGCTCACCACTAGCGGGGAAAGAGCAGTTCTTC. It encodes CASSPLAGKEQFF.

The chain's CDR3 is CASSYLRDRGRGTEAFF. In DNA form, the CDR3 reads TGTGCCAGCAGTTACCTCCGGGACAGGGGGCGCGGAACTGAAGCTTTCTTT. The chain is built from TRBV2 and TRBJ1-1, with 12 bases aligning to TRBD1. V was pared by 5 bases and J by 5 bases, with 12 bases of the junction left unmatched. Germline values: CDR1 SNHLY, CDR2 FYNNEI. This CDR3 has 17 amino acids. The full variable domain, with the rest looked up from reference TRBV2 and TRBJ1-1, is EPEVTQTPSHQVTQMGQEVILRCVPISNHLYFYWYRQILGQKVEFLVSFYNNEISEKSEIFDDQFSVERPDGSNFTLKIRSTKLEDSAMYFCASSYLRDRGRGTEAFFGQGTRLTVV.

The chain carries TRBV27 and TRBJ2-7, with 12 bases identical to TRBD1. V dropped 6 bases and J dropped 7; count of bases not matched to a gene: 13. The CDR3 length is 16 residues. CDR1 MNHEY and CDR2 SMNVEV come from the germline V gene (reference sequence). The chain's CDR3 is CASSGNPGQGAGEQYF. Here the CDR3 DNA reads TGTGCCAGCAGCGGAAATCCGGGACAGGGGGCAGGGGAGCAGTACTTC.

This clone was seen once. The V and J genes are TRBV10-2 and TRBJ2-1; D is perhaps TRBD2 (5 bases). Trimming took off 3 bases at V and 6 bases at J, with 12 bases between the two ends. This CDR3 has 14 amino acids. The germline V gene encodes CDR1 WSHSY and CDR2 SAAADI. This CDR3 reads CASSEWTPLNEQFF. The CDR3 coding sequence is TGCGCCAGCAGTGAATGGACTCCCCTCAATGAGCAGTTCTTC.

The chain couples TRBV29-1 to TRBJ2-3; 8 nucleotides line up with TRBD2. Germline assignment: CDR1 SQVTM and CDR2 ANQGSEA. The CDR3 is 14 residues long. J was trimmed by 5 bases and V by 7 bases; bases with no gene match: 11. In nucleotides, the CDR3 is TGCAGCGCCCCTCCGGGACTAGGACGAGATACGCAGTATTTT. This gives the protein CSAPPGLGRDTQYF.

This chain links TRBV19 with TRBJ1-1; D is unclear. There are 14 residues in the CDR3. The V end was cut by 5 bases, the J end by 1 base, with 11 bases between. The germline gives CDR1 LNHDA, CDR2 SQIVND (reference sequence). The CDR3 region has the DNA TGTGCCAGTAGTTCCCAAGCCTCGAACACTGAAGCTTTCTTT. It yields the protein CASSSQASNTEAFF.

This chain links TRBV5-6 with TRBJ1-2; D remains unclear. Germline V CDR1 and CDR2: SGHDT, YYEEEE. The CDR3 extends over 12 amino acids. V was trimmed by 3 bases and J by 4 bases, leaving 7 bases between them. CDR3 nucleotides: TGTGCCAGCAGCTCGTATTTCTATGGCTACACCTTC. Its protein product is CASSSYFYGYTF.

This chain joins TRBV5-6 and TRBJ1-5, with TRBD1 matching 9 bases. Trimming at V came to 3 bases and at J to 2 bases, leaving 3 bases not matched to a gene. CDR1 is SGHDT and CDR2 is YYEEEE in the germline V gene. CDR3 length equals 15 residues. CDR3 residues: CASSYRGLGNQPQHF. DNA for the CDR3: TGTGCCAGCAGCTACAGGGGGCTAGGCAATCAGCCCCAGCATTTT.

The CDR3 DNA sequence: TGTGCCAGCAGTGAGACAGGCTACTACGAGCAGTACTTC. This translates into CASSETGYYEQYF. The chain links TRBV6-1 to TRBJ2-7, with a possible D match to TRBD1 (6 bases). V lost 3 bases and J 3 bases, leaving 9 bases between the germline ends. Germline V gene data show CDR1 as MNHNS and CDR2 as SASEGT. This CDR3 comprises 13 residues.

V gene TRBV5-1 combines with J gene TRBJ1-3; TRBD1 matches 7 bases. The CDR3 spans 14 residues. Germline-derived CDR1 and CDR2 are SGHRS and YFSETQ. The V and J ends lost 8 bases and 6 bases, in that order; junction bases with no gene match: 11. The DNA for the CDR3 is TGCGCCAGTACTGCGGGACAGAAGGAAAACACCATATATTTT. Translated, it gives CASTAGQKENTIYF.

Remarks on this clone: Different DNA sequences within this sample yield the same CDR3. The chain joins TRBV9 to TRBJ1-2, with TRBD1 matching 8 bases. CDR1 is SGDLS and CDR2 is YYNGEE in the germline V gene. The CDR3 is 15 amino acids. The ends lost 0 bases at V and 4 bases at J; junction bases unmatched: 5. CDR3 residues: CASSVGQGAGYGYTF. The CDR3 DNA reads TGTGCCAGCAGCGTAGGTCAGGGGGCCGGCTATGGCTACACCTTC.

The genes are TRBV27 and TRBJ1-6, with D hard to call. The CDR3 length is 14 residues. From germline, CDR1 is MNHEY and CDR2 SMNVEV (reference sequence). Deletions cut 3 bases from V and 10 bases from J, with 13 bases between. The CDR3 here is CASSFRVPGSPLHF. The CDR3 coding sequence is TGTGCCAGCAGTTTTAGAGTACCGGGGTCACCCCTCCACTTT.

The chain employs TRBV7-3 and TRBJ2-7, with TRBD2 identical over 11 bases. The CDR3 runs 16 residues. From germline, CDR1 is SGHTA and CDR2 FQGTGA. The J segment lost 2 bases and the V segment lost 0 bases, leaving 3 bases of the junction unmatched. The CDR3 is CASSLTSTSGAYEQYF. The CDR3 DNA reads TGTGCCAGCAGCTTAACGTCGACTAGCGGGGCCTACGAGCAGTACTTC.

The chain employs TRBV9 and TRBJ1-2; no clear D gene. The CDR3 totals 14 residues. Trimming pared 0 bases from V and 8 bases from J, leaving 14 bases between. Germline loops: CDR1 SGDLS, CDR2 YYNGEE. The CDR3 DNA is TGTGCCAGCAGCGTAGAGTCACGTCTAGGAGGCTACACCTTC. It translates to CASSVESRLGGYTF.

Note on this clone: Other nucleotide sequences in the sample specify the same CDR3. V gene TRBV3-1 (or the pseudogene TRBV3-2) combines with J gene TRBJ1-1, with TRBD1 identical over 7 bases. This CDR3 has 14 amino acids. Germline V gives CDR1 LGHDT, CDR2 YNNKEL (reference sequence). V was pared by 4 bases and J by 1 base, with 3 bases of the junction left unmatched. The CDR3 protein is CASSRNRGNTEAFF. CDR3 sequence (DNA): TGTGCCAGCAGCCGGAACAGGGGGAACACTGAAGCTTTCTTT.

J is TRBJ1-1 and V is TRBV2; TRBD1 matches at 7 bases. V gave up 6 bases and J gave up 3 bases; unmatched junction bases: 13. The CDR3 is 16 residues long. The germline gives CDR1 SNHLY, CDR2 FYNNEI. The CDR3 DNA reads as TGTGCCAGCAGGAACCGTACAGGGGCGGGTTACACTGAAGCTTTCTTT. This translates into CASRNRTGAGYTEAFF.

The chain carries TRBV5-6 and TRBJ1-3, with a weak D call TRBD1 (5 bases). The length of the CDR3 is 15 residues. V lost 5 bases, J lost 0 bases, and 12 bases lay in between. CDR1 and CDR2 from the germline V gene are SGHDT and YYEEEE. The CDR3 loop is CASRFQGGSGNTIYF. CDR3 nucleotide sequence: TGTGCCAGCAGGTTTCAGGGCGGCTCTGGAAACACCATATATTTT.

This chain connects TRBV6-5 to TRBJ2-2, with unresolved D. Germline V gene sequence: CDR1 MNHEY, CDR2 SVGAGI. Trimming took 4 bases from V and 7 from J, leaving 16 bases between them. The CDR3 extends over 15 amino acids. This CDR3 reads CASSWVAPVGGELFF. DNA of the CDR3: TGTGCCAGCAGTTGGGTAGCCCCGGTGGGCGGGGAGCTGTTTTTT.

The chain links TRBV2 to TRBJ2-2; 9 nucleotides agree with TRBD1. The germline V gene encodes CDR1 SNHLY and CDR2 FYNNEI. This CDR3 has 19 amino acids. Unmatched junction bases numbered 15, after V lost 2 bases and J lost 5 bases. CDR3 in DNA: TGTGCCAGCAGTGAAAGATCATTACAGGGGGCGTTTCCGACCGGGGAGCTGTTTTTT. Protein product: CASSERSLQGAFPTGELFF. The whole variable domain, remainder taken from reference TRBV2 and TRBJ2-2, is EPEVTQTPSHQVTQMGQEVILRCVPISNHLYFYWYRQILGQKVEFLVSFYNNEISEKSEIFDDQFSVERPDGSNFTLKIRSTKLEDSAMYFCASSERSLQGAFPTGELFFGEGSRLTVL.

This clone was detected only once. V usage is TRBV5-6 and J usage is TRBJ1-5; 9 nucleotides agree with TRBD1. The V gene end was trimmed by 3 bases and the J gene end by 6 bases; junction bases not matched to a gene: 16. This CDR3 is built from 18 residues. Germline values: CDR1 SGHDT, CDR2 YYEEEE. The CDR3 here is CASSSWTGVVATSQPQHF. The CDR3 nucleotides read TGTGCCAGCAGCTCATGGACAGGGGTCGTAGCCACAAGTCAGCCCCAGCATTTT.

CDR3 loop: CASSWTLRTMNTEAFF. The CDR3 coding sequence is TGTGCCAGCTCATGGACACTACGGACTATGAACACTGAAGCTTTCTTT. The rearrangement uses TRBV28 and TRBJ1-1; tentatively, D is TRBD1 (5 bases). This CDR3 has 16 residues. V lost 8 bases, J lost 0 bases, and 19 bases lay in between. Per the germline V gene, CDR1 is MDHEN and CDR2 is SYDVKM.

This sequence joins TRBV7-8 and TRBJ1-2; 10 positions match TRBD1. The CDR3 consists of 17 residues. The ends lost 5 bases at V and 3 bases at J; junction bases unmatched: 12. Looked up from germline, CDR1 is SGHVS and CDR2 is FQNEAQ. The DNA of the CDR3 is TGTGCCAGCAGCACACGGACAGGGGGGCCCCGGGACTATGGCTACACCTTC. This sequence encodes CASSTRTGGPRDYGYTF.